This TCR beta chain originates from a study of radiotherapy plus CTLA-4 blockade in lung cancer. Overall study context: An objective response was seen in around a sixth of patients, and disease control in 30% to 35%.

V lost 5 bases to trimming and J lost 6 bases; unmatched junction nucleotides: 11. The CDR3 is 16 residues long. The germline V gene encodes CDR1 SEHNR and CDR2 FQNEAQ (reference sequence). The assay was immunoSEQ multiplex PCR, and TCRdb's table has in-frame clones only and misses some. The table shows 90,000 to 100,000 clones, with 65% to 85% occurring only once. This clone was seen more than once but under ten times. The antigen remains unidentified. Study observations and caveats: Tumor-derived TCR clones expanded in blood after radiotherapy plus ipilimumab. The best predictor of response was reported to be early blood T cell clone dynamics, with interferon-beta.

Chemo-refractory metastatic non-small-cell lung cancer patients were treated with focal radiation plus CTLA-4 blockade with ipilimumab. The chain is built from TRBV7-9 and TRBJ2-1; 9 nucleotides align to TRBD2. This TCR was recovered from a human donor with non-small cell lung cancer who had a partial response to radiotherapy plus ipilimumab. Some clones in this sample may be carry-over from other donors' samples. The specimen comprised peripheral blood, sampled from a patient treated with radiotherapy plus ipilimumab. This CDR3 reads CASSPQHGLAFNEQFF. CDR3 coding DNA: TGTGCCAGCAGCCCGCAACATGGACTAGCGTTCAATGAGCAGTTCTTC.